This TCR beta chain comes out of a study of blood T cell repertoires in COVID-19. This clone has only a few counts. Germline V gives CDR1 SQVTM, CDR2 ANQGSEA. The CDR3 is 15 amino acids. V trimming: 6 bases; J trimming: 1 base; junction bases outside the gene matches: 8. The data were produced by immunoSEQ multiplex PCR, yet TCRdb's version contains in-frame clones alone and is incomplete. The table has roughly 150,000 clones, 80% to 90% seen once. Specimen: peripheral blood. The chain uses TRBV29-1 and TRBJ2-2; 7 bases are a match to TRBD2. The receptor comes from a man between 18 and 35 years old with COVID-19, enrolled during active disease. The CDR3 DNA reads as TGCAGCGTCGATGGGGGGGAGTGGAACACCGGGGAGCTGTTTTTT. It translates to CSVDGGEWNTGELFF.